A single sample is the source of the 16 T cell receptor beta chains below, sequenced in a study of cytotoxic CD8 clonotypes in ibrutinib-treated CLL (dated by TCRdb to the early 2020s). The time point label, as the study defines it: 12 months on ibrutinib. Libraries were made using the immunoSEQ multiplex PCR assay. TCRdb provides this immuneACCESS table in a form limited to in-frame rearrangements. Some clones are lacking; in checked studies, under half of them reflect an unresolved V gene, and why the rest are absent is not known. The sample contains tens of thousands of clones, approximately 75% of them found a single time. In total, the top ten clones hold around 42% of the sample. The sample was PBMCs, taken after 12 months of ibrutinib treatment. The receptors originated from a human donor with chronic lymphocytic leukemia.

The gene calls are TRBV4-2 and TRBJ2-3, with D possibly called TRBD1 or TRBD2 (7 bases each). The CDR3 sequence is 16 residues long. Per the germline V gene, CDR1 is LGHNA and CDR2 is YNFKEQ. V shed 3 bases and J shed 1 base, with 14 bases lying between them. CDR3: CASSHLRGGRTDTQYF. The CDR3 DNA reads as TGTGCCAGCAGCCACCTCAGGGGGGGGCGCACAGATACGCAGTATTTT.

The chain has TRBV10-3 and TRBJ1-1; no definite D call. The CDR3 is 13 amino acids. The ends were cut back, 4 bases at V and 2 bases at J, with 8 bases in the middle. The germline V gene encodes CDR1 ENHRY and CDR2 SYGVKD. The chain's CDR3 is CAISAWENTEAFF. CDR3 DNA sequence: TGTGCCATCAGTGCCTGGGAAAACACTGAAGCTTTCTTT.

This rearrangement joins TRBV7-9 to TRBJ2-1; 8 bases agree with TRBD2. With V trimmed by 5 bases and J by 4 bases, 7 bases remained unmatched. The CDR3 is made up of 15 amino acids. Germline V CDR1 and CDR2: SEHNR, FQNEAQ (reference sequence). This chain's CDR3 is CASSIQREQYNEQFF. The CDR3 bases are TGTGCCAGCAGCATCCAGCGGGAGCAGTACAATGAGCAGTTCTTC.

This rearrangement joins TRBV28 to TRBJ2-1; D might be TRBD2 (5 bases). Germline V CDR1 and CDR2: MDHEN, SYDVKM. This CDR3 spans 18 amino acids. Between the trimmed V and J ends, which lost 2 bases and 6 bases, there was a span of 23 bases. CDR3 sequence (DNA): TGTGCCAGCAGTTTACCCGACTTGATGAGCGGCCTGGCCAATGAGCAGTTCTTC. This encodes CASSLPDLMSGLANEQFF.

The V gene is TRBV5-1, the J gene TRBJ2-1; D is perhaps TRBD1 (6 bases). Between the trimmed V and J ends, which lost 0 bases and 6 bases, there was a span of 13 bases. In germline, CDR1 is SGHRS, CDR2 YFSETQ. The CDR3 totals 15 residues. The CDR3 nucleotides read TGCGCCAGCAGCTTGGGGCAGGGGTACACCAATGAGCAGTTCTTC. Amino acid sequence: CASSLGQGYTNEQFF.

Here the CDR3 DNA reads TGTGCCAGCAGCGTACGGGATACGCAGTATTTT. Its protein is CASSVRDTQYF. The V gene is TRBV9, the J gene TRBJ2-3; the D is unclear. This CDR3 is 11 amino acids long. Trimming took off 1 base at V and 6 bases at J, with 3 bases between the two ends. Germline values: CDR1 SGDLS, CDR2 YYNGEE. Drawing the rest from reference TRBV9 and TRBJ2-3, the complete variable domain is DSGVTQTPKHLITATGQRVTLRCSPRSGDLSVYWYQQSLDQGLQFLIQYYNGEERAKGNILERFSAQQFPDLHSELNLSSLELGDSALYFCASSVRDTQYFGPGTRLTVL.

This clone turned up a few times. The chain employs TRBV29-1 and TRBJ1-1; D not resolved. This CDR3 spans 12 amino acids. CDR1 is SQVTM and CDR2 is ANQGSEA in the germline V gene. V was trimmed by 6 bases and J by 2 bases, leaving 10 bases between them. The CDR3 nucleotides read TGCAGCGTCCACACGGGTAACACTGAAGCTTTCTTT. Translated: CSVHTGNTEAFF.

This clone has only one observation. The CDR3 reads CASSPVGQGYKETQYF. The CDR3 DNA sequence: TGCGCCAGCAGCCCCGTCGGGCAGGGATACAAAGAGACCCAGTACTTC. The rearrangement links TRBV4-1 to TRBJ2-5, with a tentative D call TRBD1 (5 bases). The germline V gene encodes CDR1 MGHRA and CDR2 YSYEKL. Trimming cost V 4 bases and J 3 bases, with 18 bases left between them. The CDR3 runs 16 residues.

This clone was observed once. The rearrangement joins TRBV5-4 to TRBJ2-5, with a weak D call TRBD2 (5 bases). The ends were cut back, 4 bases at V and 4 bases at J, with 14 bases in the middle. The V gene's germline CDR1 is SGHNT and CDR2 YYREEE (reference sequence). The CDR3 is 14 amino acids. The CDR3 is CASSPEVRVETQYF. Written as DNA, the CDR3 is TGTGCCAGCAGCCCGGAGGTGAGGGTAGAGACCCAGTACTTC.

V and J are TRBV4-1 and TRBJ2-1; D unclear. V shed 4 bases and J shed 2 bases, with 9 bases lying between them. Germline assignment: CDR1 MGHRA and CDR2 YSYEKL. This CDR3 region has 14 residues. CDR3 residues: CASSPGTAYNEQFF. The CDR3 DNA sequence: TGCGCCAGCAGCCCCGGCACCGCCTACAATGAGCAGTTCTTC.

The chain is built from TRBV18 and TRBJ2-3; a weak D match, TRBD1 (6 bases). Between the trimmed V and J ends, which lost 4 bases and 4 bases, there was a span of 24 bases. The CDR3 is 18 amino acids. Germline V gene sequence: CDR1 KGHSH, CDR2 LQKENI. In nucleotides, the CDR3 is TGTGCCAGCTCACTGACCGGGACACGAAACCACCTCCCAGATACGCAGTATTTT. Its protein is CASSLTGTRNHLPDTQYF. Based on the CDR3 plus reference TRBV18 and TRBJ2-3, the full variable domain is NAGVMQNPRHLVRRRGQEARLRCSPMKGHSHVYWYRQLPEEGLKFMVYLQKENIIDESGMPKERFSAEFPKEGPSILRIQQVVRGDSAAYFCASSLTGTRNHLPDTQYFGPGTRLTVL.

The J gene is TRBJ2-3, the V gene TRBV5-4, with D uncertain. V dropped 2 bases and J dropped 3 bases, with 4 bases sitting between them. CDR3 length: 12 amino acids. Germline CDR1 is SGHNT and CDR2 is YYREEE (reference sequence). The CDR3 is CASSFGTDTQYF. The DNA of the CDR3 is TGTGCCAGCAGCTTCGGGACAGATACGCAGTATTTT.

This clone showed up just a few times. V is TRBV30 and J is TRBJ1-2, with unresolved D. Germline V CDR1 and CDR2: GTSNPN, SVGIG (reference sequence). V was trimmed by 5 bases and J by 5 bases, leaving 9 bases between them. The CDR3 length is 11 residues. CDR3 DNA sequence: TGTGCCTGGGGGTTAGGGTATGGCTACACCTTC. Encoded protein: CAWGLGYGYTF.

This clone was counted between two and nine times. The chain carries TRBV2 and TRBJ1-5; no firm D call. The germline CDR1 and CDR2 sequences are SNHLY and FYNNEI. The CDR3 spans 13 residues. V lost 6 bases and J 0 bases, leaving 6 bases between the germline ends. The CDR3 nucleotides are TGTGCCAGCAGGGAGGATAGCAATCAGCCCCAGCATTTT. Its translation: CASREDSNQPQHF.

This chain connects TRBV27 to TRBJ2-7, with D possibly matching TRBD1 (5 bases). Trimming shortened V by 3 bases and J by 2 bases, and 14 bases separated the two germline ends. Germline CDR1 is MNHEY and CDR2 is SMNVEV (reference sequence). The CDR3 covers 15 residues. CDR3 region: CASSFRRDPAYEQYF. In DNA, the CDR3 is TGTGCCAGCAGTTTTCGCAGGGATCCCGCCTACGAGCAGTACTTC.

This clone was observed a single time. The rearrangement links TRBV2 to TRBJ2-7; D is tentatively TRBD1 or TRBD2 (6 bases each). Germline assignment: CDR1 SNHLY and CDR2 FYNNEI. Trimming shortened V by 5 bases and J by 1 base, and 15 bases separated the two germline ends. There are 15 residues in the CDR3. The CDR3 spells CASSPGGGRSYEQYF. The CDR3 bases are TGTGCCAGCAGTCCCGGAGGGGGGAGGTCCTACGAGCAGTACTTC.